Detailed here is one T cell receptor (beta chain). Unique molecular identifiers were built into the TCRbeta library. TCRdb recomputed calls from the PCR reads with MiXCR, one row per CDR3 protein. The sample gives hundreds of thousands of distinct CDR3 sequences, approximately 15% of which show up once; about 1.1% is in the top ten. This entry belongs to a study of T-cell reconstitution after alpha-beta-depleted transplantation in children. CDR1 is SGHVS, CDR2 FQNEAQ, per germline. The length of the CDR3 is 13 residues. The specimen comprised PBMCs from the stem cell graft donor, sampled from the stem cell graft. V gene TRBV7-8 combines with J gene TRBJ2-7, with D tentatively TRBD1 (6 bases). This sequence was found in a human donor who donated a stem cell graft to a child with acute myeloid leukemia. Here the CDR3 reads CAGSLAQGYEQYV. For the CDR3, the DNA is TGTGCCGGCAGCTTAGCCCAGGGGTACGAGCAGTACGTC.